The 10 T cell receptor beta chains presented below share a single source sample, sequenced in a study of T cells in Graves' hyperthyroidism and ophthalmopathy. Template material for amplifying TCR beta CDR3 regions consisted of RNA transcripts. An initial round of RT-PCR targeting the TCR CDR3 relied on the HTBI primer set. A single record per CDR3 protein comes from TCRdb applying MiXCR to the multiplex PCR reads. The table includes about 400,000 distinct CDR3 sequences, 14% to 15% detected once. The source material was blood. The receptors come from a woman aged 25-40 years with Graves' hyperthyroidism.

This clonotype was recorded a few times. The V gene is TRBV2, the J gene TRBJ2-7; 8 bases map to TRBD1. CDR3 size: 13 residues. The J segment lost 6 bases and the V segment lost 6 bases, leaving 7 bases of the junction unmatched. Germline CDR1 SNHLY, CDR2 FYNNEI. CDR3 nucleotide sequence: TGTGCCAGCAGCCCGGGACAGGCCCTCGAGCAGTACTTC. It is translated as CASSPGQALEQYF.

The sample holds many counts of this clonotype. V usage is TRBV28 and J usage is TRBJ2-7; TRBD2 matches at 14 bases. Germline values: CDR1 MDHEN, CDR2 SYDVKM. After removal of 4 bases from V and 7 bases from J, the junction contained 6 bases not matched to a gene. This CDR3 spans 15 amino acids. The CDR3: CASSSAGLAGEEQYF. CDR3 DNA: TGTGCCAGCAGTTCGGCGGGACTAGCGGGAGAAGAGCAGTACTTC. The full variable domain, rest sourced from reference TRBV28 and TRBJ2-7, is DVKVTQSSRYLVKRTGEKVFLECVQDMDHENMFWYRQDPGLGLRLIYFSYDVKMKEKGDIPEGYSVSREKKERFSLILESASTNQTSMYLCASSSAGLAGEEQYFGPGTRLTVT.

The rearrangement uses TRBV7-9 and TRBJ2-3; D ambiguous. V shed 5 bases and J shed 4 bases, with 19 bases lying between them. This CDR3 is built from 16 residues. Germline CDR1 and CDR2: SEHNR and FQNEAQ (reference sequence). CDR3 nucleotides: TGTGCCAGCAGCCCAGACTTGGGCAGGATACCAGATACGCAGTATTTT. Translated, it gives CASSPDLGRIPDTQYF.

This clonotype has at least ten counts. CDR3 in amino acids: CASTPWTGSRYNEQFF. CDR3 coding DNA: TGTGCCAGCACTCCCTGGACAGGGTCAAGGTACAATGAGCAGTTCTTC. The chain is built from TRBV28 and TRBJ2-1; TRBD1 aligns across 8 bases. V dropped 7 bases and J dropped 4; count of bases not matched to a gene: 12. The CDR3 covers 16 residues. Germline CDR1 MDHEN, CDR2 SYDVKM.

This clonotype was observed at least ten times. The chain combines TRBV2 with TRBJ2-1, with TRBD2 as a possible D gene (5 bases). Per germline, CDR1 SNHLY and CDR2 FYNNEI. The CDR3 runs 17 residues. Trimming removed 3 bases at V and 5 bases at J, with 20 bases between. CDR3 loop: CASSEGAYSLTHNEQFF. The CDR3 region has the DNA TGTGCCAGCAGTGAGGGAGCTTACTCCCTTACCCACAATGAGCAGTTCTTC.

This clonotype was picked up many times. This sequence joins TRBV12-3 or TRBV12-4 and TRBJ2-3, with TRBD2 identical over 9 bases. Trimming at V came to 1 base and at J to 11 bases, leaving 31 bases not matched to a gene. The CDR3 runs 22 residues. The CDR3 reads CASSLVARGRLSSSSGTSRQYF. CDR3 coding DNA: TGTGCCAGCAGTTTAGTGGCCCGGGGGCGGCTTTCTTCTTCTAGCGGGACCTCTAGGCAGTATTTT.

CDR3 sequence (DNA): TGTGCCAGCAGTTACTCGTCAGGGGGCATCTACGAGCAGTACTTC. Protein product: CASSYSSGGIYEQYF. The V and J genes are TRBV6-5 and TRBJ2-7, with 8 bases lining up with TRBD1. V shed 0 bases, J shed 3 bases, and the junction held 4 bases outside the gene matches. The CDR3 has 15 residues. Germline CDR1 MNHEY, CDR2 SVGAGI.

The sample holds a few counts of this clonotype. The chain combines TRBV6-5 with TRBJ2-7, with D possibly matching TRBD1 (7 bases). This CDR3 is built from 17 residues. V gave up 0 bases and J gave up 1 base, with 16 bases separating them. The V gene's germline CDR1 is MNHEY and CDR2 SVGAGI. This CDR3 is CASSYSYPGGYSYEQYF. As DNA, the CDR3 is TGTGCCAGCAGTTACTCCTACCCAGGGGGGTATTCCTACGAGCAGTACTTC.

This clonotype was seen repeatedly, ten times or more. This chain joins TRBV7-2 and TRBJ2-7; 7 bases agree with TRBD1. This CDR3 spans 15 amino acids. Trimming at V came to 4 bases and at J to 4 bases, leaving 10 bases not matched to a gene. CDR1 and CDR2 (germline): SGHTA, FQGNSA. In DNA form, the CDR3 reads TGTGCCAGCAGCTCACCCTACAGGGGAGAATACGAGCAGTACTTC. Protein: CASSSPYRGEYEQYF.

V usage is TRBV5-1 and J usage is TRBJ1-4; 9 nucleotides align to TRBD1. CDR3 length: 16 residues. Germline V gives CDR1 SGHRS, CDR2 YFSETQ. V shed 4 bases, J shed 5 bases, and the junction held 9 bases outside the gene matches. CDR3: CASSPSPGTGNEKLFF. CDR3 bases: TGCGCCAGCAGCCCATCCCCCGGGACAGGGAATGAAAAACTGTTTTTT.